This TCR beta chain originates from a study of cytomegalovirus exposure and HLA in healthy donors. Study summary: Around 77% of some 390 genotyped donors fell in the Caucasian-associated ancestry cluster.

V lost 6 bases, J lost 4 bases, and 9 bases stayed unmatched. The CDR3 extends over 15 amino acids. The germline CDR1 and CDR2 sequences are MNHEY and SVGAGI. The PCR ran on 60 Vbeta and 13 Jbeta primers. Generated by immunoSEQ multiplex PCR, the TCRdb table keeps only in-frame clones and is missing some. This sample yields 85,000 to 130,000 clones, of which around 80% are seen a single time; roughly 1.2% belongs to the top ten. Each of the donors was a healthy bone marrow donor. Comments on this clone: Its target is not known.

Findings and limits, study-wide: Immune exposure information comprised only CMV serostatus. An analysis done earlier found most TCR beta V segments productive about 87% or about 30% of the time.

The material sequenced was PBMCs. The TCR comes from a woman aged 18-30 years in good health and CMV-seronegative. The V gene is TRBV6-5, the J gene TRBJ2-7; 10 bases fit TRBD1. The CDR3 DNA sequence: TGTGCCAGCAGGCACGGCGGGGACAGGGGTTACGAGCAGTACTTC. Translating gives CASRHGGDRGYEQYF.